These T cell receptor beta chains were read from a single sample in a study of response to subunit inactivated influenza vaccine. One entry per CDR3 protein, called by TCRdb with MiXCR from the RT-PCR reads. The data show 500,000 to 550,000 distinct CDR3 sequences, approximately 7.1% seen once. Sequencing used PBMCs from blood, obtained less than 30 months after vaccination. These receptors were obtained from a man aged 45 to 75 who received an inactivated influenza vaccine. CDR3s include the opening cysteine and the closing phenylalanine or tryptophan. D genes are given only for firm matches. A clone size is listed for some rows: how often the clone was seen (once, few, many), or a class if it is expanded.

clone size,V gene,D gene,J gene,CDR3 DNA,CDR3 protein
.,TRBV12-3/TRBV12-4,.,TRBJ2-2,TGTGCCAGCAGTTGGGGGGACCGGGAGCTGTTTTTT,CASSWGDRELFF
few,TRBV20-1,TRBD2,TRBJ2-3,TGCAGTGCTAGAGTCATAGCGGGAGTGGGCACAGATACGCAGTATTTT,CSARVIAGVGTDTQYF
few,TRBV7-2,.,TRBJ2-3,TGTGCCAGCAGCTTAGAAGGGTGGGGCGGGGATACGCAGTATTTT,CASSLEGWGGDTQYF
few,TRBV7-2,.,TRBJ2-3,TGTGCCAGCAGCTCTAATCCAGGGGGGCCAGAGTATTTT,CASSSNPGGPEYF
.,TRBV4-3,TRBD1,TRBJ1-6,TGCGCCAGCAGCTCCGATACCGGACAGGACAGGCGTTCACCCCTCCACTTT,CASSSDTGQDRRSPLHF
.,TRBV12-3/TRBV12-4,.,TRBJ1-1,TGTGCCAGCAGGCTGGGGTCCAGGGCGAACACTGAAGCTTTCTTT,CASRLGSRANTEAFF
many,TRBV28,.,TRBJ2-1,TGTGCCAGCAGTCGAGGATCCGGGCGGTTCTTC,CASSRGSGRFF
many,TRBV20-1,TRBD1,TRBJ2-1,TGCAGTGCTAGGGGAGGACAGGGCCCTAATGAGCAGTTCTTC,CSARGGQGPNEQFF
many,TRBV10-3,.,TRBJ2-3,TGTGCCATCAGTGAGTCGACGGGACTTGGGTCGCAGTATTTT,CAISESTGLGSQYF
few,TRBV6-1,.,TRBJ2-2,TGTGCCAGCAGCTTTTGGGGGGAAGGGGCCGGGGAGCTGTTTTTT,CASSFWGEGAGELFF
few,TRBV29-1,TRBD1,TRBJ2-3,TGCAGCGTTGCCGGGACAGGGGGCATAGATACGCAGTATTTT,CSVAGTGGIDTQYF
few,TRBV28,.,TRBJ1-2,TGTGCCAGCAGACAGGTCCTTGGCTATGGCTACACCTTC,CASRQVLGYGYTF
many,TRBV20-1,TRBD1,TRBJ1-3,TGCAGTGCTAGAGATAGCCGCCCGACAGGGAGTGGAAACACCATATATTTT,CSARDSRPTGSGNTIYF
.,TRBV11-1,.,TRBJ2-2,TGTGCCAGCAGCTTAGTCGGTGGCAGGGGCCTGTTTGTGGACACCGGGGAGCTGTTTTTT,CASSLVGGRGLFVDTGELFF
few,TRBV5-1,.,TRBJ1-1,TGCGCCAGCAGCGGAACGAGGGGGGCGGCTGAAGCTTTCTTT,CASSGTRGAAEAFF
many,TRBV2,.,TRBJ2-1,TGTGCCAGCAACCGGGACCACGGGAATGAGCAGTTCTTC,CASNRDHGNEQFF
few,TRBV20-1,.,TRBJ2-7,TGCAGTGCTAGGGGTGAATACGGGAGAAACGAGCAGTACTTC,CSARGEYGRNEQYF
.,TRBV5-1,TRBD2,TRBJ2-3,TGCGCCAGCAGCCCAGGACTAGCGGGAGAACGGTATTTT,CASSPGLAGERYF
.,TRBV18,.,TRBJ2-2,TGTGCCAGCTCACCCCTTCAGGCCGCGAACACCGGGGAGCTGTTTTTT,CASSPLQAANTGELFF
many,TRBV7-8,.,TRBJ1-1,TGTGCCAGCGGGAGCAGGGGTATTGGAGGCACTGAAGCTTTCTTT,CASGSRGIGGTEAFF
.,TRBV5-1,.,TRBJ1-2,TGCGCCAGCAGCCCAGGAGCGGGGGAGATAAGCGGCTACACCTTC,CASSPGAGEISGYTF
.,TRBV15,.,TRBJ1-2,TGTGCCACCAGTACGACAGGCAACTATGGCTACACCTTC,CATSTTGNYGYTF
few,TRBV11-2,.,TRBJ2-2,TGTGCCAGCAGCCAAAGGTGGGGCACCGGGGAGCTGTTTTTT,CASSQRWGTGELFF
.,TRBV3-1,.,TRBJ2-7,TGTGCCAGCAGCCACAGGTCCCCGGTCGAGCAGTACTTC,CASSHRSPVEQYF
.,TRBV3-1,.,TRBJ1-4,TGTGCCAGCAGCCAAGGTCTGGGATGGGCGGATGAAAAACTGTTTTTT,CASSQGLGWADEKLFF
many,TRBV4-2,.,TRBJ1-4,TGTGCCAGCAGCCAAGAAACAGTAGAAAAACTGTTTTTT,CASSQETVEKLFF
many,TRBV4-3,TRBD1,TRBJ2-7,TGCGCCAGCAGCGATGCAGGGGGCTACGAGCAGTACTTC,CASSDAGGYEQYF
.,TRBV20-1,.,TRBJ1-5,TGCAGTGCTAGGGGACCGACAGAGAATCAGCCCCAGCATTTT,CSARGPTENQPQHF
.,TRBV7-2,.,TRBJ1-5,TGTGCCAGCAGCCAGGGACCGGACAGAATTAATCAGCCCCAGCATTTT,CASSQGPDRINQPQHF
.,TRBV7-2,.,TRBJ2-1,TGTGCCAGCAGCTTAGCGGGGGGGCGGACTGAGCAGTTCTTC,CASSLAGGRTEQFF
.,TRBV5-1,.,TRBJ1-2,TGCGCCAGCAGCCCCGGGACGTCTGGCTACACCTTC,CASSPGTSGYTF
many,TRBV7-9,TRBD1,TRBJ2-3,TGTGCCAGCAGCTCTCGGGACAGGGACAGCACAGATACGCAGTATTTT,CASSSRDRDSTDTQYF
.,TRBV5-6,TRBD1,TRBJ1-1,TGTGCCAGCAGCTTTTTAGGGGGCTCTGACACTGAAGCTTTCTTT,CASSFLGGSDTEAFF
many,TRBV28,TRBD1,TRBJ2-3,TGTGCCAGCAGTGGAAGGACAGGGGGCATCACAGATACGCAGTATTTT,CASSGRTGGITDTQYF
.,TRBV7-2,.,TRBJ2-3,TGTGCCAGCAGCTTAGTGAGGTGGCGGGGTTGGACAGATACGCAGTATTTT,CASSLVRWRGWTDTQYF
few,TRBV29-1,.,TRBJ2-7,TGCAGCGTCTACGGACCCCCCCCCTACGAGCAGTACTTC,CSVYGPPPYEQYF
.,TRBV4-1,TRBD2,TRBJ2-2,TGCGCCAGCAGCCAATTTAGCGGGGGGACCGGGGAGCTGTTTTTT,CASSQFSGGTGELFF
.,TRBV5-6,.,TRBJ2-7,TGTGCCAGCAGCTGGGGATCGGCAGGGTTATCCTACGAGCAGTACTTC,CASSWGSAGLSYEQYF
few,TRBV20-1,.,TRBJ2-3,TGCAGTGCTAGACCAGTCCCCCAGACAGATACGCAGTATTTT,CSARPVPQTDTQYF
many,TRBV15,TRBD1,TRBJ2-7,TGTGCCACCAGCAGATCCCGGGACAGGGGTGAGCAGTACTTC,CATSRSRDRGEQYF
many,TRBV20-1,TRBD2,TRBJ2-5,TGCAGTGCTAGTTATAGCGGGGACCAAGAGACCCAGTACTTC,CSASYSGDQETQYF
once,TRBV30,TRBD1,TRBJ1-1,TGTGCCTGGAGCGAGACAGGGTACACTGAAGCTTTCTTT,CAWSETGYTEAFF
few,TRBV7-8,.,TRBJ1-1,TGTGCCAGCAGCTTAAGTCTTAGCGGTTGGTGGAACACTGAAGCTTTCTTT,CASSLSLSGWWNTEAFF
few,TRBV28,.,TRBJ2-5,TGTGCCAGCAGTTTATTGGTCCGGGCAGGAGAGACCCAGTACTTC,CASSLLVRAGETQYF
few,TRBV12-3/TRBV12-4,.,TRBJ1-2,TGTGCCAGCAGTTTCTCCGGGACGGCGTATGGCTACACCTTC,CASSFSGTAYGYTF
.,TRBV4-3,.,TRBJ1-4,TGCGCCAGCAGCCAAGGGGGGGGGCAGACTAATGAAAAACTGTTTTTT,CASSQGGGQTNEKLFF
.,TRBV10-3,.,TRBJ2-7,TGTGCCATCAGGTCCGACAGGTTAACCTACGAGCAGTACTTC,CAIRSDRLTYEQYF
many,TRBV5-1,.,TRBJ1-3,TGCGCCAGCAGCTTGCAGGGAGATGGAAACACCATATATTTT,CASSLQGDGNTIYF
once,TRBV12-3/TRBV12-4,.,TRBJ1-2,TGTGCCAGCAGTTTGAATTGGGGGGGCTACACCTTC,CASSLNWGGYTF
many,TRBV7-2,TRBD1,TRBJ2-2,TGTGCCAGCAGCCCCCGGGACAGGGGAAGCACCGGGGAGCTGTTTTTT,CASSPRDRGSTGELFF
few,TRBV9,TRBD2,TRBJ2-1,TGTGCCAGCAGCACCCGGGGGGCCTACAATGAGCAGTTCTTC,CASSTRGAYNEQFF
.,TRBV20-1,TRBD2,TRBJ2-7,TGCAGTGCTAGATCTAGCGGGGTCTCCTACGAGCAGTACTTC,CSARSSGVSYEQYF